This entry is about one T cell receptor (beta chain). The CDR3 loop spans 14 amino acids. Germline V gene lookup returns CDR1 MDHEN and CDR2 SYDVKM. The ends were cut back, 6 bases at V and 2 bases at J, with 13 bases in the middle. The source of the sample is a study of human T cells and chemical hapten exposure. Across the whole study: Upper inner arm skin measuring 2 cm by 2 cm received 2% DPC for sensitization. Weekly diphenylcyclopropenone doses were given to patients' scalps across the roughly 25-week study.

Via MiXCR, TCRdb re-called the RACE reads, giving one row per CDR3 protein. The data show about 64,000 distinct CDR3 sequences, 11% seen once. Time point specified: pre-sensitization, week 0. Treatment denoted: therapeutic diphenylcyclopropenone sensitization with weekly scalp DPC. Ahead of each patch test application, blood was drawn. Sequencing started from total RNA isolated from unfractionated whole blood. The source of this sequence is a woman in her 40s with alopecia areata. Some clones in this sample may be carry-over from other donors' samples. V gene TRBV28 combines with J gene TRBJ1-2; D is possibly TRBD1 (6 bases). The input for sequencing was whole blood, taken in connection with sensitization to the hapten diphenylcyclopropenone (DPC). In DNA, the CDR3 is TGTGCCAGCAGGGCGACCGGGACAAACTATGGCTACACCTTC. Its translation: CASRATGTNYGYTF.